One sample yielded the 31 T cell receptor beta chains listed below, sequenced in a study of shared T cell receptors in the human thymus (dated by TCRdb to the early 2020s). Library preparation was by the immunoSEQ multiplex PCR assay. Drawn from immuneACCESS, this table holds only the in-frame rearrangements with V and J called that TCRdb kept. Clones are partly lost; checked studies trace under half to an unresolved V gene and leave the rest unexplained. The sample has 720,000 or so clones on record, approximately 85% of them singletons. Around 0.01% of the sample is in the top ten clones. The same sample was also used in a study of human thymus T cells.

Sequenced input: thymocytes. These receptors were collected from a girl less than two years old with a congenital heart defect. Donor details come from another sample of the same person, matched by shared clones.

V usage is TRBV18 and J usage is TRBJ2-3; maybe TRBD2 (6 bases). Germline values: CDR1 KGHSH, CDR2 LQKENI. This CDR3 is built from 15 residues. Trimming cost V 2 bases and J 5 bases, with 14 bases left between them. CDR3 region: CASSPTVGAGDTQYF. The CDR3 DNA reads as TGTGCCAGCTCACCAACAGTAGGAGCGGGAGATACGCAGTATTTT.

V and J are TRBV5-1 and TRBJ2-3; 7 bases are shared with TRBD2. J was trimmed by 4 bases and V by 2 bases; bases with no gene match: 1. CDR3 length equals 13 residues. Germline lookup yields CDR1 SGHRS and CDR2 YFSETQ. In nucleotides, the CDR3 is TGCGCCAGCAGCTTTGGGGGGGCAGATACGCAGTATTTT. It yields the protein CASSFGGADTQYF. The whole variable domain, filled in from reference TRBV5-1 and TRBJ2-3, reads KAGVTQTPRYLIKTRGQQVTLSCSPISGHRSVSWYQQTPGQGLQFLFEYFSETQRNKGNFPGRFSGRQFSNSRSEMNVSTLELGDSALYLCASSFGGADTQYFGPGTRLTVL.

The table lists this clone with a few counts. The chain uses TRBV6-1 and TRBJ2-6; a weak D match, TRBD1 (6 bases). The ends were cut back, 3 bases at V and 1 base at J, with 10 bases in the middle. From germline, CDR1 is MNHNS and CDR2 SASEGT. CDR3 length equals 16 residues. The CDR3 protein is CASSDDRLSGANVLTF. The CDR3 DNA is TGTGCCAGCAGTGATGACAGGCTATCTGGGGCCAACGTCCTGACTTTC.

The chain carries TRBV5-4 and TRBJ1-2; D possibly corresponds to TRBD1 (5 bases). The CDR3 consists of 16 residues. CDR1 and CDR2 from the germline V gene are SGHNT and YYREEE (reference sequence). V was trimmed by 0 bases and J by 3 bases, leaving 15 bases between them. DNA for the CDR3: TGTGCCAGCAGCTTGGACCTTTGGGGCAGGGACTATGGCTACACCTTC. Translating gives CASSLDLWGRDYGYTF.

V gene TRBV6-1 combines with J gene TRBJ2-7; TRBD2 agrees at 7 bases. Germline V gene sequence: CDR1 MNHNS, CDR2 SASEGT. CDR3 length: 14 residues. J was trimmed by 5 bases and V by 11 bases; bases with no gene match: 15. The CDR3 reads CAGGGGGVTHEQYF. The CDR3 nucleotides are TGTGCCGGGGGTGGGGGGGGTGTGACCCACGAGCAGTACTTC.

V is TRBV5-1 and J is TRBJ2-7; TRBD1 matches at 8 bases. This CDR3 comprises 14 residues. Germline V lookup: CDR1 SGHRS, CDR2 YFSETQ. The V segment lost 2 bases and the J segment 5 bases; nucleotides outside the gene matches: 6. Written as DNA, the CDR3 is TGCGCCAGCAGCTTCGGCAGGGGGCGTGACGAGCAGTACTTC. Translated, it gives CASSFGRGRDEQYF.

The CDR3 DNA reads as TGTGCCAGCAGGCGGACTAGCGGGGGGCTCTCCTACGAGCAGTACTTC. This codes for CASRRTSGGLSYEQYF. The chain has TRBV28 and TRBJ2-7, with 14 bases matching TRBD2. In germline, CDR1 is MDHEN, CDR2 SYDVKM. With V trimmed by 6 bases and J by 0 bases, 4 bases remained unmatched. This CDR3 is built from 16 residues.

The chain combines TRBV27 with TRBJ1-1; D is possibly TRBD1 (6 bases). CDR1 and CDR2 from the germline V gene are MNHEY and SMNVEV (reference sequence). Trimming cost V 5 bases and J 7 bases, with 23 bases left between them. There are 16 residues in the CDR3. CDR3 sequence reads: CASSTQLGGGGYEAFF. The CDR3 DNA reads TGTGCCAGCAGTACCCAATTGGGTGGGGGGGGCTATGAAGCTTTCTTT.

This chain links TRBV9 with TRBJ2-7, with TRBD1 as a possible D gene (6 bases). Trimming left V 0 bases short and J 2 bases short, with 15 bases between. Per germline, CDR1 SGDLS and CDR2 YYNGEE. CDR3 length: 16 residues. CDR3 sequence: CASSVDPGHPTYEQYF. DNA for the CDR3: TGTGCCAGCAGCGTAGATCCGGGACACCCAACCTACGAGCAGTACTTC.

This clone was recorded once. This sequence joins TRBV20-1 and TRBJ2-3; D is unclear. Germline V lookup: CDR1 DFQATT, CDR2 SNEGSKA (reference sequence). There are 11 residues in the CDR3. The ends were cut back, 3 bases at V and 5 bases at J, with 6 bases in the middle. CDR3 loop: CSARTQDTQYF. For the CDR3, the DNA is TGCAGTGCTAGGACTCAAGATACGCAGTATTTT.

V gene TRBV5-1 combines with J gene TRBJ1-6; possible D gene TRBD1, 5 bases. This CDR3 region has 16 residues. Germline V CDR1 and CDR2: SGHRS, YFSETQ. V shed 0 bases and J shed 7 bases, with 14 bases lying between them. As DNA, the CDR3 is TGCGCCAGCAGCTTGGAGGGTTGGGGCGAGAATTCACCCCTCCACTTT. Translated: CASSLEGWGENSPLHF.

The CDR3 DNA sequence: TGTGCCAGCTCGGACCGGGAAAAGGCCTGTTGGGAGCAGTTCTTC. This codes for CASSDREKACWEQFF. The rearrangement uses TRBV18 and TRBJ2-1; D is perhaps TRBD2 (5 bases). Trimming shortened V by 6 bases and J by 10 bases, and 22 bases separated the two germline ends. Germline V lookup: CDR1 KGHSH, CDR2 LQKENI. The CDR3 has 15 residues.

As regards this clone: The junction shows a germline mismatch at one end, possibly a read error. V and J are TRBV20-1 and TRBJ1-1; D unresolved. This CDR3 spans 9 amino acids. Germline V gene data show CDR1 as DFQATT and CDR2 as SNEGSKA (reference sequence). The CDR3 reads CSADPRQPF. The DNA of the CDR3 is TGCAGTGCTGACCCACGACAACCATTT.

Of note for this clone: Its ends do not fully match the called genes, so a read error is possible. This chain joins TRBV10-1 and TRBJ2-1; TRBD2 matches 9 bases. The CDR3 runs to 16 residues. CDR1 is WNHNN, CDR2 SYGVQD, per germline (reference sequence). CDR3 loop: CASGEGSGGRNHEQFF. CDR3 coding DNA: TGCGCCAGCGGTGAGGGTAGCGGGGGACGAAACCATGAGCAGTTCTTC.

The chain recombines TRBV29-1 with TRBJ1-2; D perhaps matches TRBD1 (5 bases). Looked up from germline, CDR1 is SQVTM and CDR2 is ANQGSEA. This CDR3 is 14 amino acids long. V was trimmed by 3 bases and J by 6 bases, leaving 17 bases between them. The CDR3 DNA sequence: TGCAGCGTTGAGTGGGACGGGAGCTCCCATGGCTACACCTTC. Translating gives CSVEWDGSSHGYTF.

This chain links TRBV6-5 with TRBJ2-7; perhaps TRBD1 as D (5 bases). The germline gives CDR1 MNHEY, CDR2 SVGAGI. The CDR3 runs 16 residues. The V end lost 0 bases, the J end lost 3 bases, and 15 bases lay between the germline ends. The CDR3 region has the DNA TGTGCCAGCAGTTACTCGATACGACAGTTTGACTACGAGCAGTACTTC. Its translation is CASSYSIRQFDYEQYF.

The genes are TRBV4-3 and TRBJ2-7, with D perhaps TRBD1 (6 bases). Trimming stripped 2 bases from V and 4 bases from J, with 15 bases between. This CDR3 contains 15 residues. The germline gives CDR1 LGHNA, CDR2 YSLEER. The CDR3 loop reads CASSQTTGSLYEQYF. The CDR3 region has the DNA TGCGCCAGCAGCCAAACAACAGGGAGCCTGTACGAGCAGTACTTC.

This chain connects TRBV18 to TRBJ2-7; 7 bases are a match to TRBD1. Germline-derived CDR1 and CDR2 are KGHSH and LQKENI. The CDR3 has 11 amino acids. V shed 6 bases, J shed 10 bases, and the junction held 6 bases outside the gene matches. The CDR3 sequence: CASSFGQDQYF. The CDR3 DNA reads as TGTGCCAGCTCCTTTGGACAGGATCAGTACTTC.

The sample holds a few counts of this clone. The chain combines TRBV5-1 with TRBJ2-1, with 7 bases that match TRBD2. The germline V gene has CDR1 SGHRS and CDR2 YFSETQ. Trimming at V came to 3 bases and at J to 4 bases, leaving 13 bases not matched to a gene. This CDR3 is 17 amino acids long. This CDR3 is CASSSAQTGGPYNEQFF. In DNA form, the CDR3 reads TGCGCCAGCAGCTCAGCCCAGACGGGGGGACCTTACAATGAGCAGTTCTTC.

J is TRBJ1-1 and V is TRBV7-4; possibly TRBD1 for D (5 bases). CDR3 size: 15 residues. With 11 bases removed from V and 1 base from J, the gap between germline ends came to 20 bases. CDR1 and CDR2 from the germline V gene are SGHVT and SQSDAQ. This CDR3 reads CARRRDVQENTEAFF. The CDR3 bases are TGTGCCCGTAGGAGAGATGTACAGGAGAACACTGAAGCTTTCTTT.

The CDR3 coding sequence is TGTGCCAGCAGCTTATGTCGCCCTACTAGCGGGGATGAGGCCTACGAGCAGTACTTC. It codes for CASSLCRPTSGDEAYEQYF. This rearrangement joins TRBV7-2 to TRBJ2-7, with TRBD2 identical over 10 bases. Germline V CDR1 and CDR2: SGHTA, FQGNSA. The V and J ends lost 2 bases and 2 bases, in that order; junction bases with no gene match: 15. The CDR3 runs 19 residues.

V usage is TRBV19 and J usage is TRBJ1-1; maybe TRBD1 (5 bases). The CDR3 runs to 14 residues. V was cut by 7 bases and J by 3 bases, with 15 bases left in between. Looked up from germline, CDR1 is LNHDA and CDR2 is SQIVND (reference sequence). The CDR3 is CASTMAGGDTEAFF. The CDR3, as DNA: TGTGCCAGTACCATGGCGGGAGGGGACACTGAAGCTTTCTTT.

The chain recombines TRBV7-2 with TRBJ2-2; the match to TRBD1 covers 9 bases. Germline CDR1 reads SGHTA; CDR2 reads FQGNSA. The CDR3 contains 16 residues. V shed 5 bases and J 4 bases; nucleotides not matched to a gene: 8. The CDR3 bases are TGTGCCAGCAGCGGTAACAGGGGGCAGGGCACCGGGGAGCTGTTTTTT. Its protein product is CASSGNRGQGTGELFF.

The CDR3 loop is CASGLVLGGFETNTEAFF. CDR3 in DNA: TGTGCTAGTGGTTTGGTACTCGGAGGGTTTGAGACGAACACTGAAGCTTTCTTT. J is TRBJ1-1 and V is TRBV12-5; D is unresolved. CDR3 length: 18 residues. V was trimmed by 0 bases and J by 1 base, leaving 18 bases between them. Per the germline V gene, CDR1 is LGHNT and CDR2 is FRNRAP.

The rearrangement links TRBV29-1 to TRBJ2-3; 10 nucleotides agree with TRBD1. CDR3 size: 14 residues. The V gene's germline CDR1 is SQVTM and CDR2 ANQGSEA. With V trimmed by 7 bases and J by 5 bases, 9 bases remained unmatched. Written as DNA, the CDR3 is TGCAGCGCCCGGGACAGGGGACGGGTAGATACGCAGTATTTT. This translates into CSARDRGRVDTQYF.

The chain is built from TRBV4-1 and TRBJ1-2, with D hard to call. The ends were cut back, 0 bases at V and 9 bases at J, with 11 bases in the middle. This CDR3 spans 13 amino acids. Germline assignment: CDR1 MGHRA and CDR2 YSYEKL. CDR3 bases: TGCGCCAGCAGCCAAGATAGGCGGGTTTGCTACACCTTC. Residues: CASSQDRRVCYTF.

The chain employs TRBV6-5 and TRBJ1-2, with D perhaps TRBD1 (6 bases). Looked up from germline, CDR1 is MNHEY and CDR2 is SVGAGI. Trimming pared 6 bases from V and 7 bases from J, leaving 21 bases between. This CDR3 comprises 15 residues. The CDR3 region is CASSETGTLKVGYTF. In nucleotides, the CDR3 is TGTGCCAGCAGCGAAACCGGGACACTGAAGGTTGGCTACACCTTC.

This sequence joins TRBV5-8 and TRBJ1-1; 7 positions agree with TRBD1. Germline V gene lookup returns CDR1 SGHTS and CDR2 YDEGEE. Trimming cost V 4 bases and J 6 bases; bases outside gene matches: 9. The CDR3 runs 14 residues. The CDR3 DNA is TGTGCCAGCAGCATCAGGGGGAGAGGCGCTGAAGCTTTCTTT. It specifies CASSIRGRGAEAFF.

This clone was observed once. V and J are TRBV5-8 and TRBJ2-7; TRBD2 might be the D (7 bases). Germline values: CDR1 SGHTS, CDR2 YDEGEE. With 1 base removed from V and 2 bases from J, the gap between germline ends came to 25 bases. CDR3 size: 19 residues. CDR3 sequence: CASSLCRGLFSNMTYEQYF. CDR3 sequence (DNA): TGTGCCAGCAGCTTGTGCAGGGGACTATTCTCTAACATGACCTACGAGCAGTACTTC.

J is TRBJ2-3 and V is TRBV5-6, with D possibly matching TRBD2 (5 bases). The CDR3 extends over 15 amino acids. Germline assignment: CDR1 SGHDT and CDR2 YYEEEE. The V end was cut by 7 bases, the J end by 1 base, with 16 bases between. The CDR3 is CASGKGGLGTDTQYF. CDR3 coding DNA: TGTGCCAGCGGCAAAGGAGGTTTGGGCACAGATACGCAGTATTTT. Complete variable domain (other parts from reference TRBV5-6 and TRBJ2-3): DAGVTQSPTHLIKTRGQQVTLRCSPKSGHDTVSWYQQALGQGPQFIFQYYEEEERQRGNFPDRFSGHQFPNYSSELNVNALLLGDSALYLCASGKGGLGTDTQYFGPGTRLTVL.

The J gene is TRBJ2-3, the V gene TRBV4-1; D is possibly TRBD1 (5 bases). Trimming pared 1 base from V and 2 bases from J, leaving 16 bases between. CDR1 is MGHRA, CDR2 YSYEKL, per germline. The CDR3 spans 17 residues. The CDR3 loop reads CASSQAHTGHDTDTQYF. In nucleotides, the CDR3 is TGCGCCAGCAGCCAAGCTCATACAGGCCACGACACAGATACGCAGTATTTT.